Following are 28 T cell receptor beta chains from one sample sequenced in a study of T-cell reconstitution after alpha-beta-depleted transplantation in children. Unique molecular identifiers were used to barcode this TCRbeta library. Each CDR3 protein is one row after TCRdb ran MiXCR on the PCR reads. The sample gives hundreds of thousands of distinct CDR3 sequences, around 9.6% of which show up once; around 10% is in the top ten. This sample comprised PBMCs from the stem cell graft donor, obtained from the stem cell graft. The receptors derive from a human donor who donated a stem cell graft to a child with SCID.

This clonotype was detected many times. The chain couples TRBV7-9 to TRBJ2-7, with 7 bases matching TRBD1. V was pared by 9 bases and J by 0 bases, with 5 bases of the junction left unmatched. The CDR3 covers 13 residues. Germline assignment: CDR1 SEHNR and CDR2 FQNEAQ (reference sequence). The CDR3 coding sequence is TGTGCCAGTACCGGGACAGACTCCTACGAGCAGTACTTC. Encoded protein: CASTGTDSYEQYF.

This clonotype turned up a few times. CDR3 amino acids: CASSGIVRDNEQFF. CDR3 nucleotide sequence: TGTGCCAGCAGCGGCATTGTCAGGGACAATGAGCAGTTCTTC. This chain links TRBV5-5 with TRBJ2-1; D may be TRBD1 (5 bases). CDR1 is SGHKS and CDR2 is YYEKEE in the germline V gene (reference sequence). Trimming removed 4 bases from V and 5 bases from J, with 13 bases in between. CDR3 length equals 14 residues.

The table lists this clonotype with a few counts. The chain recombines TRBV3-1 with TRBJ2-1, with D unclear. V was shortened by 1 base and J by 0 bases, with 7 bases between the two germline ends. Germline lookup yields CDR1 LGHDT and CDR2 YNNKEL (reference sequence). The CDR3 runs to 15 residues. CDR3 residues: CASSQGPTSYNEQFF. The DNA for the CDR3 is TGTGCCAGCAGCCAAGGGCCTACCTCCTACAATGAGCAGTTCTTC.

This chain uses TRBV5-1 with TRBJ1-1; D is unresolved. This CDR3 comprises 13 residues. CDR1 and CDR2 from the germline V gene are SGHRS and YFSETQ. V lost 5 bases, J lost 1 base, and 9 bases lay in between. For the CDR3, the DNA is TGCGCCAGCAGATCGGGAGCGAACACTGAAGCTTTCTTT. Its protein product is CASRSGANTEAFF.

This clonotype was counted only a few times. The chain recombines TRBV11-2 with TRBJ2-5; 11 bases are shared with TRBD2. Germline V gives CDR1 SGHAT, CDR2 FQNNGV. CDR3 length equals 20 residues. The trim removed 1 base at V and 5 bases at J, leaving 18 bases unmatched. The CDR3 reads CASSLGVEIASGGPGETQYF. Here the CDR3 DNA reads TGTGCCAGCAGCTTAGGAGTGGAGATCGCTAGCGGGGGGCCGGGGGAGACCCAGTACTTC.

The rearrangement joins TRBV6-1 to TRBJ2-7; D is ambiguous. Germline V gene sequence: CDR1 MNHNS, CDR2 SASEGT. Trimming removed 5 bases from V and 6 bases from J, with 17 bases in between. CDR3 size: 14 residues. The CDR3 nucleotides read TGTGCCAGCAGTCAAACCGGGCCATCGGGCGAGCAGTACTTC. It yields the protein CASSQTGPSGEQYF.

The sample holds many counts of this clonotype. The V and J genes are TRBV10-3 and TRBJ2-3; 12 bases fit TRBD2. The CDR3 is made up of 14 amino acids. Per germline, CDR1 ENHRY and CDR2 SYGVKD. Germline trimming cut 10 bases from V and 1 base from J; bases unmatched to any gene: 3. The CDR3 loop is CASRLAGGTDTQYF. In DNA form, the CDR3 reads TGTGCCAGCCGACTAGCGGGGGGCACAGATACGCAGTATTTT.

The chain recombines TRBV20-1 with TRBJ1-1; perhaps TRBD1 as D (5 bases). Germline lookup yields CDR1 DFQATT and CDR2 SNEGSKA (reference sequence). The ends were cut back, 0 bases at V and 1 base at J, with 18 bases in the middle. The CDR3 is made up of 17 amino acids. CDR3 sequence: CSARDIARVGKNTEAFF. DNA for the CDR3: TGCAGTGCTAGAGATATAGCCAGGGTTGGTAAGAACACTGAAGCTTTCTTT.

This rearrangement joins TRBV7-6 to TRBJ2-3; D gene uncertain. Germline CDR1 SGHVS, CDR2 FNYEAQ. The CDR3 totals 14 residues. With 2 bases removed from V and 5 bases from J, the gap between germline ends came to 11 bases. Here the CDR3 reads CASSLMASQDTQYF. As DNA, the CDR3 is TGTGCCAGCAGCTTAATGGCTAGTCAAGATACGCAGTATTTT.

This clonotype occurred a few times. The V gene is TRBV3-1, the J gene TRBJ1-5, with unresolved D. The germline V gene encodes CDR1 LGHDT and CDR2 YNNKEL (reference sequence). The V gene lost 0 bases and the J gene lost 9 bases, with 12 bases spanning the gap. This CDR3 has 14 amino acids. This CDR3 reads CASSQDSGKRPQHF. The CDR3 DNA sequence: TGTGCCAGCAGCCAAGATTCTGGAAAACGGCCCCAGCATTTT.

This clonotype has just a few counts. The chain employs TRBV11-1 and TRBJ1-1, with D unresolved. CDR1 and CDR2 (germline): SGHAT, FQDESV (reference sequence). The ends were cut back, 0 bases at V and 7 bases at J, with 6 bases in the middle. The CDR3 runs 12 residues. The CDR3: CASSLALGEAFF. The CDR3 DNA is TGTGCCAGCAGCTTAGCGTTGGGTGAAGCTTTCTTT.

In this sample, this clonotype turned up many times. The chain joins TRBV7-2 to TRBJ2-5; 7 bases are a match to TRBD2. The CDR3 contains 16 residues. The trim removed 2 bases at V and 4 bases at J, leaving 10 bases unmatched. The V gene's germline CDR1 is SGHTA and CDR2 FQGNSA. CDR3 bases: TGTGCCAGCAGCTTACACCCGGGACTAAGAGGAGAGACCCAGTACTTC. It yields the protein CASSLHPGLRGETQYF.

This clonotype was observed a handful of times. The chain is built from TRBV12-3 or TRBV12-4 and TRBJ2-3; D possibly corresponds to TRBD1 (6 bases). CDR3 length: 14 residues. V dropped 5 bases and J dropped 3 bases, with 12 bases sitting between them. The CDR3 DNA follows: TGTGCCAGCAGTACCGGGACACTTACAGATACGCAGTATTTT. This codes for CASSTGTLTDTQYF.

Here the CDR3 reads CATSADRVNQPQHF. The CDR3, as DNA: TGTGCCACCTCTGCGGACAGGGTGAATCAGCCCCAGCATTTT. The gene calls are TRBV15 and TRBJ1-5; TRBD1 aligns across 8 bases. Germline-derived CDR1 and CDR2 are LNHNV and YYDKDF (reference sequence). CDR3 size: 14 residues. J gave up 4 bases and V 8 bases, and 7 bases lay outside the gene matches.

The CDR3: CASALDGYEQYF. The CDR3 region has the DNA TGTGCTAGTGCCTTGGACGGCTACGAGCAGTACTTC. J is TRBJ2-7 and V is TRBV12-5; D is ambiguous. Germline V CDR1 and CDR2: LGHNT, FRNRAP. The CDR3 has 12 residues. Trimming left V 7 bases short and J 3 bases short, with 10 bases between.

This clonotype was seen a handful of times. The rearrangement uses TRBV4-1 and TRBJ2-2; 10 positions match TRBD1. CDR3 size: 17 residues. V lost 1 base, J lost 0 bases, and 2 bases stayed unmatched. The germline V gene encodes CDR1 MGHRA and CDR2 YSYEKL. The DNA for the CDR3 is TGCGCCAGCAGCCAAGGAGACAGGGGGCCGAACACCGGGGAGCTGTTTTTT. This codes for CASSQGDRGPNTGELFF.

This clonotype was counted ten times or more. The chain links TRBV20-1 to TRBJ2-1; 11 positions match TRBD2. V dropped 6 bases and J dropped 9; count of bases not matched to a gene: 10. The CDR3 runs 14 residues. Germline CDR1 DFQATT, CDR2 SNEGSKA (reference sequence). In nucleotides, the CDR3 is TGCAGTGCGACAACTAGCGGGGGATTTTTTGAGCAGTTCTTC. Its protein product is CSATTSGGFFEQFF.

This clonotype was seen a few times. This chain connects TRBV6-5 to TRBJ2-3; D possibly uses TRBD1 or TRBD2 (5 bases each). CDR1 is MNHEY, CDR2 SVGAGI, per germline. V was shortened by 2 bases and J by 6 bases, with 12 bases between the two germline ends. This CDR3 contains 14 residues. As DNA, the CDR3 is TGTGCCAGCAGTTACGAGAGGGGTTGGGATACGCAGTATTTT. This codes for CASSYERGWDTQYF.

This clonotype came up a few times. This chain links TRBV9 with TRBJ2-4; a weak D match, TRBD1 (5 bases). The V gene's germline CDR1 is SGDLS and CDR2 YYNGEE. The CDR3 extends over 18 amino acids. V gave up 1 base and J gave up 0 bases, with 17 bases separating them. Here the CDR3 reads CASSVKGMRRQAKNIQYF. The CDR3 nucleotides read TGTGCCAGCAGCGTAAAGGGGATGAGGCGCCAAGCCAAAAACATTCAGTACTTC.

This clonotype was seen a few times. The V gene is TRBV12-3 or TRBV12-4, the J gene TRBJ1-4, with D unclear. The CDR3 has 11 residues. Deletions cut 5 bases from V and 7 bases from J, with 5 bases between. Here the CDR3 reads CASSRGEKLFF. CDR3 in DNA: TGTGCCAGCAGTCGGGGTGAAAAACTGTTTTTT.

This clonotype was picked up a small number of times. The V and J genes are TRBV20-1 and TRBJ2-3; TRBD2 aligns across 13 bases. V lost 7 bases, J lost 5 bases, and 9 bases stayed unmatched. Germline V gene data show CDR1 as DFQATT and CDR2 as SNEGSKA (reference sequence). This CDR3 is 15 amino acids long. The CDR3 nucleotides are TGCAGTGTTATCGGACTAGCGGGGGATCTAGATACGCAGTATTTT. Protein: CSVIGLAGDLDTQYF.

This clonotype was found a few times. This chain links TRBV5-1 with TRBJ1-5, with D possibly matching TRBD1 (6 bases). Germline CDR1 and CDR2: SGHRS and YFSETQ. CDR3 size: 18 residues. The V gene lost 1 base and the J gene lost 0 bases, with 17 bases spanning the gap. The CDR3 reads CASSLKGRTAYSNQPQHF. The CDR3 nucleotides read TGCGCCAGCAGCTTGAAGGGGAGGACAGCATATAGCAATCAGCCCCAGCATTTT.

This chain uses TRBV29-1 with TRBJ2-4, with a possible D match to TRBD2 (6 bases). Trimming took off 5 bases at V and 7 bases at J, with 15 bases between the two ends. Germline-derived CDR1 and CDR2 are SQVTM and ANQGSEA. The CDR3 runs to 13 residues. DNA of the CDR3: TGCAGCGTTTTACCGGGACGGGAGAACATTCAGTACTTC. The encoded protein is CSVLPGRENIQYF.

This clonotype turned up a few times. V and J are TRBV4-2 and TRBJ1-1, with unresolved D. The CDR3 spans 17 residues. V gave up 0 bases and J gave up 3 bases, with 17 bases separating them. Germline V CDR1 and CDR2: LGHNA, YNFKEQ. CDR3 sequence (DNA): TGTGCCAGCAGCCAAGATAGTTTCGGGAAGACGGACACTGAAGCTTTCTTT. Amino acids: CASSQDSFGKTDTEAFF.

This clonotype was detected only a few times. This rearrangement joins TRBV19 to TRBJ2-3, with 7 positions matching TRBD2. The CDR3 has 14 residues. V lost 6 bases, J lost 4 bases, and 7 bases stayed unmatched. CDR1 is LNHDA, CDR2 SQIVND, per germline (reference sequence). CDR3: CASSPGLEADTQYF. CDR3 DNA: TGTGCCAGTAGCCCCGGACTAGAAGCAGATACGCAGTATTTT.

This clonotype was counted only a few times. The CDR3 is CASRGQVQETQYF. The CDR3 nucleotides read TGTGCCAGCAGAGGACAGGTACAAGAGACCCAGTACTTC. V and J are TRBV6-1 and TRBJ2-5, with 7 positions matching TRBD1. CDR1 MNHNS and CDR2 SASEGT come from the germline V gene. V shed 6 bases and J 2 bases; nucleotides not matched to a gene: 3. The CDR3 length is 13 residues.

The chain employs TRBV27 and TRBJ1-1; D not certain. V lost 3 bases to trimming and J lost 1 base, with 9 bases between them. This CDR3 region has 14 residues. The germline CDR1 and CDR2 sequences are MNHEY and SMNVEV (reference sequence). The CDR3, as DNA: TGTGCCAGCAGTTTGGCTTCCCAGAACACTGAAGCTTTCTTT. Translating gives CASSLASQNTEAFF.

This clonotype was detected a few times. Germline and junction disagree at one end, which may indicate a read error. The gene calls are TRBV7-7 and TRBJ2-5; TRBD2 matches 11 bases. This CDR3 spans 16 amino acids. Germline values: CDR1 SSHAT, CDR2 FNYEAQ (reference sequence). The CDR3, as DNA: TGTGCTAGCAGCCCAGGACTAGCGGGTGATCAAGAGACCCAGTACTTC. Protein: CASSPGLAGDQETQYF.